This T cell receptor (beta chain) stems from a study of blood T cell repertoires in COVID-19. Study information: The United States, Italy and Spain provided the acute and convalescent COVID-19 samples. T cells, B-cell-depleted T cells, or PBMCs supplied cDNA or gDNA.

V gave up 4 bases and J gave up 3 bases; unmatched junction bases: 8. Germline V lookup: CDR1 SGDLS, CDR2 YYNGEE. The CDR3 runs 15 residues. Recruited during active infection, patients (from Seattle) were subsequently followed longitudinally. The table came from immunoSEQ multiplex PCR; TCRdb's copy has only in-frame clones and leaves some out. There are approximately 100,000 clones in the sample; over 65% occur only once, and 5% to 7.5% lies in the top ten. The clonotype originates from an elderly man with COVID-19, enrolled during active disease. The chain recombines TRBV9 with TRBJ2-7; 9 bases are a match to TRBD2. Sequences were obtained from peripheral blood. Here the CDR3 DNA reads TGTGCCAGCAGCCCGGGGGGGACTAGCTTCTACGAGCAGTACTTC. This gives the protein CASSPGGTSFYEQYF.